The entry below describes one T cell receptor beta chain. Sequencing was performed with immunoSEQ multiplex PCR; in TCRdb, only in-frame clones are kept and a portion is missing. In the table there are tens of thousands of clones, 79% of which are singletons. Looked up from germline, CDR1 is SGHAT and CDR2 is FQNNGV. Trimming left V 8 bases short and J 2 bases short, with 12 bases between. The CDR3 is 13 residues long. The sample is drawn from a study of early stage breast cancer tumors. Sequenced material: blood. The chain links TRBV11-2 to TRBJ1-1; perhaps TRBD1 as D (5 bases). The sequence derives from a person aged 55 to 70 with breast cancer. The chain's CDR3 is CASAGQGNTEAFF. The CDR3 DNA reads TGTGCCAGCGCAGGGCAGGGCAACACTGAAGCTTTCTTT.